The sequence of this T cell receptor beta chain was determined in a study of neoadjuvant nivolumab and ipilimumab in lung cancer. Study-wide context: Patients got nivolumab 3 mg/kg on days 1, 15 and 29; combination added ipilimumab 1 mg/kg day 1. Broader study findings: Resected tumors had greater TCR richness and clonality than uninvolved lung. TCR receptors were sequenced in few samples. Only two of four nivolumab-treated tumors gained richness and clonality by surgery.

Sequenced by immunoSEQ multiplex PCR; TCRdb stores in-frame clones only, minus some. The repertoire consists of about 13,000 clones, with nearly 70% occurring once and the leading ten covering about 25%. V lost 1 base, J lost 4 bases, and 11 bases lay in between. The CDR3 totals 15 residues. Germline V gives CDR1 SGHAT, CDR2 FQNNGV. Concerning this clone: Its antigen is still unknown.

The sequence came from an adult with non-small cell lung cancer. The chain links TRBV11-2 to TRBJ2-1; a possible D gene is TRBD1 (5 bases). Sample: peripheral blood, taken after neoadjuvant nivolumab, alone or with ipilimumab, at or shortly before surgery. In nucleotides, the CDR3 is TGTGCCAGCAGCTTAGTCGTCCCAGGGTACAATGAGCAGTTCTTC. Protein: CASSLVVPGYNEQFF. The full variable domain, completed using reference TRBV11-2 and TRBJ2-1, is EAGVAQSPRYKIIEKRQSVAFWCNPISGHATLYWYQQILGQGPKLLIQFQNNGVVDDSQLPKDRFSAERLKGVDSTLKIQPAKLEDSAVYLCASSLVVPGYNEQFFGPGTRLTVL.